Following are 30 T cell receptor beta chains from one sample sequenced in a study of CD8+ T cells in alopecia areata. cDNA reverse transcribed from extracted RNA served as the sequencing template. Sequencing was performed with immunoSEQ multiplex PCR; in TCRdb, only in-frame clones are kept and a portion is missing. The sample includes over 200,000 clones, 50% to 70% of them seen just once. Sequences were derived from CD4+ T cells sorted from blood, sampled at week 0. These receptors all stem from a human donor with alopecia areata.

The chain combines TRBV29-1 with TRBJ2-1; TRBD2 matches at 7 bases. J gave up 0 bases and V 6 bases, and 2 bases lay outside the gene matches. This CDR3 is 13 amino acids long. In germline, CDR1 is SQVTM, CDR2 ANQGSEA. CDR3 residues: CSVGTNSYNEQFF. Here the CDR3 DNA reads TGCAGCGTCGGGACTAACTCCTACAATGAGCAGTTCTTC.

V gene TRBV2 combines with J gene TRBJ2-7; D is ambiguous. The CDR3 consists of 11 residues. Per germline, CDR1 SNHLY and CDR2 FYNNEI. Trimming took off 8 bases at V and 3 bases at J, with 8 bases between the two ends. The CDR3 coding sequence is TGTGCCAGCCGGCTGAGCTACGAGCAGTACTTC. This encodes CASRLSYEQYF. Based on the CDR3 plus reference TRBV2 and TRBJ2-7, the full variable domain is EPEVTQTPSHQVTQMGQEVILRCVPISNHLYFYWYRQILGQKVEFLVSFYNNEISEKSEIFDDQFSVERPDGSNFTLKIRSTKLEDSAMYFCASRLSYEQYFGPGTRLTVT.

The chain couples TRBV27 to TRBJ1-2, with D tentatively TRBD1 (5 bases). The CDR3 is 15 residues long. CDR1 is MNHEY and CDR2 is SMNVEV in the germline V gene (reference sequence). V was trimmed by 0 bases and J by 5 bases, leaving 13 bases between them. CDR3 DNA: TGTGCCAGCAGTTTATCCCCGGGGGAAGGGTATGGCTACACCTTC. Encoded protein: CASSLSPGEGYGYTF.

The chain uses TRBV5-4 and TRBJ2-5; weak D call: TRBD1 (6 bases). Germline assignment: CDR1 SGHNT and CDR2 YYREEE (reference sequence). V shed 0 bases and J shed 2 bases, with 11 bases lying between them. The CDR3 is made up of 15 amino acids. The CDR3 DNA sequence: TGTGCCAGCAGCTTGGAGGACAGCCTTCAAGAGACCCAGTACTTC. This encodes CASSLEDSLQETQYF. Drawing the rest from reference TRBV5-4 and TRBJ2-5, the complete variable domain is ETGVTQSPTHLIKTRGQQVTLRCSSQSGHNTVSWYQQALGQGPQFIFQYYREEENGRGNFPPRFSGLQFPNYSSELNVNALELDDSALYLCASSLEDSLQETQYFGPGTRLLVL.

The chain recombines TRBV29-1 with TRBJ1-1; D remains unclear. The CDR3 spans 11 residues. In germline, CDR1 is SQVTM, CDR2 ANQGSEA. V shed 4 bases and J shed 6 bases, with 9 bases lying between them. CDR3 nucleotides: TGCAGCGTTGTAAGGGTTCCTGAAGCTTTCTTT. It translates to CSVVRVPEAFF. The full variable domain, in which reference TRBV29-1 and TRBJ1-1 provide the parts outside the CDR3, is SAVISQKPSRDICQRGTSLTIQCQVDSQVTMMFWYRQQPGQSLTLIATANQGSEATYESGFVIDKFPISRPNLTFSTLTVSNMSPEDSSIYLCSVVRVPEAFFGQGTRLTVV.

V and J are TRBV9 and TRBJ2-5, with 7 bases matching TRBD2. V lost 0 bases to trimming and J lost 5 bases; unmatched junction nucleotides: 10. The V gene's germline CDR1 is SGDLS and CDR2 YYNGEE. The CDR3 is 16 residues long. The CDR3: CASSVVGLVPGETQYF. CDR3 coding DNA: TGTGCCAGCAGCGTAGTTGGACTAGTCCCGGGTGAGACCCAGTACTTC.

The chain employs TRBV5-1 and TRBJ2-3; D is ambiguous. Deletions cut 4 bases from V and 1 base from J, with 4 bases between. The CDR3 is 12 residues long. Germline V CDR1 and CDR2: SGHRS, YFSETQ. The CDR3 loop reads CASSQRTDTQYF. The DNA for the CDR3 is TGCGCCAGCAGCCAACGCACAGATACGCAGTATTTT.

This clone was recorded a few times. This chain uses TRBV7-9 with TRBJ2-7; D is uncertain. Per germline, CDR1 SEHNR and CDR2 FQNEAQ (reference sequence). The CDR3 spans 15 residues. The V and J ends lost 5 bases and 1 base respectively, with 15 bases between them. The DNA for the CDR3 is TGTGCCAGCAGCCCGCGCGGCCCACTTTCCTACGAGCAGTACTTC. Its translation is CASSPRGPLSYEQYF.

V gene TRBV5-1 combines with J gene TRBJ2-3; D not certain. From germline, CDR1 is SGHRS and CDR2 YFSETQ. The CDR3 totals 15 residues. V dropped 1 base and J dropped 2 bases, with 11 bases sitting between them. CDR3 sequence: CASSLQRATTDTQYF. CDR3 sequence (DNA): TGCGCCAGCAGCTTGCAACGGGCGACCACAGATACGCAGTATTTT.

This clone was seen a handful of times. The V gene is TRBV30, the J gene TRBJ1-1, with 7 bases fitting TRBD1. The junction had 7 bases not matched to a gene; V was cut back by 2 bases and J by 1 base. CDR1 GTSNPN and CDR2 SVGIG come from the germline V gene (reference sequence). The CDR3 runs 15 residues. Written as DNA, the CDR3 is TGTGCCTGGAGTCCCATGGGACAGTCGAACACTGAAGCTTTCTTT. Its translation: CAWSPMGQSNTEAFF.

The J gene is TRBJ1-1, the V gene TRBV7-6; tentative D call: TRBD1 (5 bases). Between the trimmed V and J ends, which lost 2 bases and 1 base, there was a span of 8 bases. The CDR3 length is 14 residues. Germline V lookup: CDR1 SGHVS, CDR2 FNYEAQ. The CDR3 loop reads CASSLTGGNTEAFF. In DNA, the CDR3 is TGTGCCAGCAGCTTAACAGGCGGGAACACTGAAGCTTTCTTT.

This clone was counted at least ten times. The chain links TRBV16 to TRBJ1-2; D is unclear. The CDR3 length is 13 residues. With 2 bases removed from V and 2 bases from J, the gap between germline ends came to 6 bases. The germline V gene has CDR1 KGHSY and CDR2 FQNENV. CDR3 in amino acids: CASSQQTNYGYTF. The CDR3 region has the DNA TGTGCCAGCAGCCAACAGACAAACTATGGCTACACCTTC.

The chain has TRBV25-1 and TRBJ2-1, with 10 bases lining up with TRBD2. The CDR3 consists of 15 residues. Trimming at V came to 5 bases and at J to 9 bases, leaving 10 bases not matched to a gene. Germline V gives CDR1 MGHDK, CDR2 SYGVNS. The CDR3 nucleotides read TGTGCCAGCAGTCCTGCCAGCGGGGGGGCCAGTGAGCAGTTCTTC. It is translated as CASSPASGGASEQFF. Supplemented by reference TRBV25-1 and TRBJ2-1, the full variable domain reads EADIYQTPRYLVIGTGKKITLECSQTMGHDKMYWYQQDPGMELHLIHYSYGVNSTEKGDLSSESTVSRIRTEHFPLTLESARPSHTSQYLCASSPASGGASEQFFGPGTRLTVL.

The chain couples TRBV29-1 to TRBJ1-5; no reliable D call. Trimming shortened V by 7 bases and J by 7 bases, and 17 bases separated the two germline ends. This CDR3 is built from 13 residues. Germline loops: CDR1 SQVTM, CDR2 ANQGSEA. CDR3: CSAGNGRAQPQHF. The CDR3 DNA reads TGCAGCGCCGGGAACGGGAGAGCCCAGCCCCAGCATTTT. Full variable domain (remainder filled in from reference TRBV29-1 and TRBJ1-5): SAVISQKPSRDICQRGTSLTIQCQVDSQVTMMFWYRQQPGQSLTLIATANQGSEATYESGFVIDKFPISRPNLTFSTLTVSNMSPEDSSIYLCSAGNGRAQPQHFGDGTRLSIL.

This clone has a handful of counts. The chain carries TRBV7-9 and TRBJ1-1, with 7 positions matching TRBD1. The V gene's germline CDR1 is SEHNR and CDR2 FQNEAQ (reference sequence). The V segment lost 0 bases and the J segment 1 base; nucleotides outside the gene matches: 8. The CDR3 runs to 17 residues. In DNA, the CDR3 is TGTGCCAGCAGCTTAGCCTTGGCAGGGGGAGGGAACACTGAAGCTTTCTTT. This sequence encodes CASSLALAGGGNTEAFF.

This chain links TRBV2 with TRBJ1-1, with D hard to call. The CDR3 contains 15 residues. Germline V lookup: CDR1 SNHLY, CDR2 FYNNEI. Trimming removed 6 bases at V and 1 base at J, with 15 bases between. CDR3 region: CASRVDWDSNTEAFF. Written as DNA, the CDR3 is TGTGCCAGCAGAGTTGATTGGGATTCGAACACTGAAGCTTTCTTT.

The V and J genes are TRBV7-3 and TRBJ2-1; D is unclear. The CDR3 has 15 residues. Trimming stripped 2 bases from V and 2 bases from J, with 10 bases between. Germline V gene data show CDR1 as SGHTA and CDR2 as FQGTGA. The DNA of the CDR3 is TGTGCCAGCAGCTTAGGGTGGCAGCCCTACAATGAGCAGTTCTTC. Its translation: CASSLGWQPYNEQFF.

This clone turned up a few times. The V gene is TRBV4-1, the J gene TRBJ2-1; TRBD1 matches at 8 bases. The CDR3 loop spans 16 amino acids. CDR1 MGHRA and CDR2 YSYEKL come from the germline V gene. J was trimmed by 11 bases and V by 1 base; bases with no gene match: 13. CDR3 nucleotide sequence: TGCGCCAGCAGCCAAGGATTACTTACAGGGACAGGAAAGCAGTTCTTC. Translating gives CASSQGLLTGTGKQFF.

A single count supports this clone. The V and J genes are TRBV7-9 and TRBJ2-1, with 12 bases aligning to TRBD2. V lost 8 bases, J lost 8 bases, and 10 bases stayed unmatched. This CDR3 region has 15 residues. Germline CDR1 is SEHNR and CDR2 is FQNEAQ (reference sequence). DNA of the CDR3: TGTGCCAGCGGTTTACTAGCGGGAGGACTCGATGAGCAGTTCTTC. Translating it yields CASGLLAGGLDEQFF.

The J gene is TRBJ1-1, the V gene TRBV30, with TRBD1 matching over 7 bases. J lost 6 bases, V lost 2 bases, and 9 bases had no gene match. Germline lookup yields CDR1 GTSNPN and CDR2 SVGIG (reference sequence). The CDR3 loop spans 14 amino acids. This CDR3 reads CAWSLLTGEAEAFF. DNA of the CDR3: TGTGCCTGGAGTCTCCTTACAGGGGAGGCTGAAGCTTTCTTT.

A note on this clone: Other DNA sequences in the sample encode the same CDR3. V is TRBV11-2 and J is TRBJ2-7, with 9 bases aligning to TRBD1. Trimming cost V 6 bases and J 6 bases; bases outside gene matches: 3. Germline V lookup: CDR1 SGHAT, CDR2 FQNNGV. The CDR3 has 12 amino acids. The CDR3 DNA reads TGTGCCAGCAGTTGGGACAGGGCCGAGCAGTACTTC. It translates to CASSWDRAEQYF.

The chain carries TRBV11-2 and TRBJ1-1, with 8 bases fitting TRBD1. Germline lookup yields CDR1 SGHAT and CDR2 FQNNGV. This CDR3 region has 13 residues. The V segment lost 5 bases and the J segment 7 bases; nucleotides outside the gene matches: 6. CDR3 nucleotides: TGTGCCAGCAGCCAACGGGACAGGTATGAAGCTTTCTTT. This sequence encodes CASSQRDRYEAFF.

This clone was recorded once. The chain is built from TRBV30 and TRBJ1-1; 7 bases align to TRBD1. The V and J ends lost 1 base and 1 base, in that order; junction bases with no gene match: 9. Germline V CDR1 and CDR2: GTSNPN, SVGIG (reference sequence). The CDR3 sequence is 16 residues long. CDR3 loop: CAWSGPWGQKNTEAFF. Here the CDR3 DNA reads TGTGCCTGGAGTGGCCCCTGGGGACAGAAGAACACTGAAGCTTTCTTT.

The CDR3 here is CSVQGWEGNEQYF. In nucleotides, the CDR3 is TGCAGCGTTCAGGGCTGGGAAGGAAACGAGCAGTACTTC. The J gene is TRBJ2-7, the V gene TRBV29-1; the D gene is possibly TRBD1 (5 bases). V lost 5 bases, J lost 5 bases, and 16 bases lay in between. The germline V gene has CDR1 SQVTM and CDR2 ANQGSEA. The CDR3 covers 13 residues.

CDR3 residues: CASRPGLAGGGEQFF. CDR3 DNA sequence: TGTGCCAGCAGGCCGGGACTAGCGGGGGGTGGTGAGCAGTTCTTC. The chain is built from TRBV6-1 and TRBJ2-1; 15 bases are a match to TRBD2. Germline loops: CDR1 MNHNS, CDR2 SASEGT. CDR3 length equals 15 residues. Germline trimming cut 6 bases from V and 9 bases from J; bases unmatched to any gene: 6.

V is TRBV30 and J is TRBJ1-1; D gene unclear. The germline CDR1 and CDR2 sequences are GTSNPN and SVGIG (reference sequence). With 4 bases removed from V and 1 base from J, the gap between germline ends came to 13 bases. This CDR3 comprises 14 residues. The CDR3 loop reads CAWIAGIANTEAFF. Written as DNA, the CDR3 is TGTGCCTGGATAGCCGGGATTGCGAACACTGAAGCTTTCTTT.

A few counts support this clone. This clone may be a read error of a much larger clone one base away. The chain combines TRBV13 with TRBJ2-1; no clear D gene. The CDR3 consists of 11 residues. Trimming removed 5 bases at V and 5 bases at J, with 4 bases between. In germline, CDR1 is PRHDT, CDR2 FYEKMQ (reference sequence). The DNA for the CDR3 is TGTGCCAGCAGCGCCCACAATGAGCAGTTCTTC. It is translated as CASSAHNEQFF.

This clone has a single count. This rearrangement joins TRBV30 to TRBJ2-5, with a possible D match to TRBD2 (6 bases). In germline, CDR1 is GTSNPN, CDR2 SVGIG (reference sequence). This CDR3 is 14 amino acids long. The V end was cut by 1 base, the J end by 5 bases, with 14 bases between. As DNA, the CDR3 is TGTGCCTGGAGTGAACGGCGGGAATTTGAGACCCAGTACTTC. Translation: CAWSERREFETQYF.

This clone was picked up a small number of times. The chain has TRBV6-5 and TRBJ2-1; 10 positions match TRBD2. The CDR3 sequence is 15 residues long. V shed 6 bases, J shed 1 base, and the junction held 3 bases outside the gene matches. Per the germline V gene, CDR1 is MNHEY and CDR2 is SVGAGI. The CDR3 DNA follows: TGTGCCAGCAGGCTGACTAGCGGGTCCTACAATGAGCAGTTCTTC. Translated, it gives CASRLTSGSYNEQFF.

V is TRBV6-4 and J is TRBJ1-5; unclear D gene. The germline CDR1 and CDR2 sequences are MRHNA and SNTAGT. The CDR3 runs 11 residues. V lost 8 bases and J lost 6, with 8 bases in between. This chain's CDR3 is CASPRCQPQHF. In nucleotides, the CDR3 is TGTGCCAGCCCAAGGTGTCAGCCCCAGCATTTT.